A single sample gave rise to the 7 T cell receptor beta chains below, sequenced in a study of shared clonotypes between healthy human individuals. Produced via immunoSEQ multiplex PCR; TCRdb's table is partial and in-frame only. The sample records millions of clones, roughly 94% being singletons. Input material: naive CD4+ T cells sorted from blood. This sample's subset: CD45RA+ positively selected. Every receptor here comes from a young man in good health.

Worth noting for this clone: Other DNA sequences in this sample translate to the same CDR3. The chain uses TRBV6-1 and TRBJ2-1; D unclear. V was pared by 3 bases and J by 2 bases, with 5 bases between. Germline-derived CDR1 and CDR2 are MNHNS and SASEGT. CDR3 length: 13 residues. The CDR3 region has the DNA TGTGCCAGCAGTGAGCCACCCTACAATGAGCAGTTCTTC. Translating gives CASSEPPYNEQFF.

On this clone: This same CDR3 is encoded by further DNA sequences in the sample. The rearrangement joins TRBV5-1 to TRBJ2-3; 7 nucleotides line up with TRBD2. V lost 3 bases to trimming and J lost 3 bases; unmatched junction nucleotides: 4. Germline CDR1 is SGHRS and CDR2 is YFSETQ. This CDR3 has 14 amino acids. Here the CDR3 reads CASSSGLLTDTQYF. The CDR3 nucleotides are TGCGCCAGCAGCTCGGGACTACTTACAGATACGCAGTATTTT.

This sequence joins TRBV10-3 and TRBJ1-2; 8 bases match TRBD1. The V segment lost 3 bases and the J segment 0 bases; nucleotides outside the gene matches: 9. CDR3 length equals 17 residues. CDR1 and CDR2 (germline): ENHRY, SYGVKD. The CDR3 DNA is TGTGCCATCAGTGACGGGGGACAGGCTATACCTAACTATGGCTACACCTTC. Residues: CAISDGGQAIPNYGYTF.

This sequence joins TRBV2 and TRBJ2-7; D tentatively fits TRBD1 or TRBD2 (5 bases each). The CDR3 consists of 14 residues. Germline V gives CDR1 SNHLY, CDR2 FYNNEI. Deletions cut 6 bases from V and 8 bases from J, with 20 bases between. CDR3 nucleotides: TGTGCCAGCAGCGGGACGGACGGCCTCGGGAAGCAGTACTTC. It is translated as CASSGTDGLGKQYF. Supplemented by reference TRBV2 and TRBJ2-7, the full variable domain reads EPEVTQTPSHQVTQMGQEVILRCVPISNHLYFYWYRQILGQKVEFLVSFYNNEISEKSEIFDDQFSVERPDGSNFTLKIRSTKLEDSAMYFCASSGTDGLGKQYFGPGTRLTVT.

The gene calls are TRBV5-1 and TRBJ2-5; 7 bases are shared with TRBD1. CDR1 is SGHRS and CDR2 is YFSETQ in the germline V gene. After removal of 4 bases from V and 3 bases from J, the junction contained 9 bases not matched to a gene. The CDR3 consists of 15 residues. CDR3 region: CASSQGTVAEETQYF. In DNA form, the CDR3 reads TGCGCCAGCAGCCAAGGGACAGTTGCGGAAGAGACCCAGTACTTC.

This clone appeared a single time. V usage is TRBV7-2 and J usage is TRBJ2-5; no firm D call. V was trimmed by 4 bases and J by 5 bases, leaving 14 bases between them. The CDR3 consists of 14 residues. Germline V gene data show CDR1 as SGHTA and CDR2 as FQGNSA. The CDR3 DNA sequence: TGTGCCAGCAGCTCCCCCTACAACTCGGAGACCCAGTACTTC. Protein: CASSSPYNSETQYF.

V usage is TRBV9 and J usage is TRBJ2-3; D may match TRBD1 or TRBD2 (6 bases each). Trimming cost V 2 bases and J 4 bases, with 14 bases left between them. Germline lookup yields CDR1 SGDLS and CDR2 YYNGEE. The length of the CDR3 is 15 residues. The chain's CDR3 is CASSVQDYRADTQYF. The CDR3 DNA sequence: TGTGCCAGCAGCGTTCAGGACTACAGGGCAGATACGCAGTATTTT.